This TCR beta chain was identified in a study of blood T cell repertoires in COVID-19. On the study more broadly: Material from acute and convalescent COVID-19 was sourced from the United States, Italy and Spain. From T cells, B-cell-depleted T cells, or PBMCs came the material, which was cDNA or gDNA.

The trim removed 9 bases at V and 6 bases at J, leaving 4 bases unmatched. Germline V gives CDR1 SNHLY, CDR2 FYNNEI. The CDR3 is 12 residues long. In the original processing: Reference gene primer amplification gave estimated nucleated cell counts. The data were produced by immunoSEQ multiplex PCR, yet TCRdb's version contains in-frame clones alone and is incomplete. The V and J calls and clone size are taken from that table; D and trimming were inferred from the DNA. The sample gives some 120,000 clones, 80% to 90% of which show up once; approximately 19% is in the top ten. This TCR came from a human donor with acute or convalescent COVID-19. The donor label of this sample is uncertain. The source material was peripheral blood. V is TRBV2 and J is TRBJ2-1; 8 bases agree with TRBD1. As DNA, the CDR3 is TGTGCCAGTAAGACAGGGGTCAATGAGCAGTTCTTC. Translated: CASKTGVNEQFF. Full variable domain (rest looked up from reference TRBV2 and TRBJ2-1): EPEVTQTPSHQVTQMGQEVILRCVPISNHLYFYWYRQILGQKVEFLVSFYNNEISEKSEIFDDQFSVERPDGSNFTLKIRSTKLEDSAMYFCASKTGVNEQFFGPGTRLTVL.